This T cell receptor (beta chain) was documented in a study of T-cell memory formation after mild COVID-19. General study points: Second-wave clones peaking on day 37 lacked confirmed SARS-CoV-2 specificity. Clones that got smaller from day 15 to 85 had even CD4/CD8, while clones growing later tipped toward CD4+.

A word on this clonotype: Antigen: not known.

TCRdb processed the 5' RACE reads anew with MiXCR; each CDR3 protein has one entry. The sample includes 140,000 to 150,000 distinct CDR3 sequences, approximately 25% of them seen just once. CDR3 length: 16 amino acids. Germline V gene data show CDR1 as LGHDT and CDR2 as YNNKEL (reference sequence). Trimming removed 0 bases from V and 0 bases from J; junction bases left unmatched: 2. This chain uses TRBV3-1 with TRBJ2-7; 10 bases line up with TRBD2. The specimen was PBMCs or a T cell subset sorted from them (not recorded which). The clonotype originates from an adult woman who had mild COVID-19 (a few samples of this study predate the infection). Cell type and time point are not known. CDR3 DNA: TGTGCCAGCAGCCAAGAGGGACTAGCGCTCTCCTACGAGCAGTACTTC. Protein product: CASSQEGLALSYEQYF.